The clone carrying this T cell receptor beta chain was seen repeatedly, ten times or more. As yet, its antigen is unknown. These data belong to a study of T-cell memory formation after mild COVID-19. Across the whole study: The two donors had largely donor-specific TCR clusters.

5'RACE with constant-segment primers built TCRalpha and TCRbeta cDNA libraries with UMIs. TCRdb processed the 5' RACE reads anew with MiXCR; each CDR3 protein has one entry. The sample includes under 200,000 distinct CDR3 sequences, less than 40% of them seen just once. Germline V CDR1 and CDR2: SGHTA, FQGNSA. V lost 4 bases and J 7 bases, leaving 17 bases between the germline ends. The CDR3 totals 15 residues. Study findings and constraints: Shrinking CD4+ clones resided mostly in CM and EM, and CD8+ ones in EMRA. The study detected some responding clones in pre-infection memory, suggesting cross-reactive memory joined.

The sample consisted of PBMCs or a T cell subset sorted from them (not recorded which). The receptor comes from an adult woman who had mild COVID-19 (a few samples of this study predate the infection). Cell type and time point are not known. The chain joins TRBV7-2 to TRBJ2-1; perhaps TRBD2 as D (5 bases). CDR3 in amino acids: CASSSGLVGGNEQFF. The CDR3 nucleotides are TGTGCCAGCAGCTCAGGACTTGTCGGAGGAAATGAGCAGTTCTTC. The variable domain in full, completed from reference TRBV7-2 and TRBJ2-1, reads GAGVSQSPSNKVTEKGKDVELRCDPISGHTALYWYRQSLGQGLEFLIYFQGNSAPDKSGLPSDRFSAERTGGSVSTLTIQRTQQEDSAVYLCASSSGLVGGNEQFFGPGTRLTVL.